The rows below give T cell receptor beta chains drawn from one sample of a study of OX40 agonist ivuxolimab in advanced cancers. This table comes from immunoSEQ multiplex PCR, and its TCRdb copy is limited to in-frame clones, with some not included. The table lists 75,000 to 100,000 clones, around 84% of them singletons. Sequencing used CD4+ or CD8+ T cells sorted from blood, obtained in a trial of the OX40 agonist ivuxolimab. Source of these receptors: an adult with an advanced solid tumor such as melanoma, head and neck, liver or kidney cancer. Both conserved end residues are part of each CDR3. A D gene is named only where the DNA matches it firmly. Some rows mark clone size as missing; the rest say once, few, many or name a class of expanded clone.

TRBV18	once	TRBJ2-5	-	TGTGCCAGCGTTGGTAATCAACTCCAAGAGACCCAGTACTTC	CASVGNQLQETQYF
TRBV27	-	TRBJ1-5	TRBD1	TGTGCCAGCAGCCCCGACAGGGGGAAGTCCAATCAGCCCCAGCATTTT	CASSPDRGKSNQPQHF
TRBV6-5	-	TRBJ1-1	-	TGTGCCAGCAGTTACGATAGTTGGACAGTGGACACTGAAGCTTTCTTT	CASSYDSWTVDTEAFF
TRBV28	-	TRBJ1-1	TRBD1	TGTGCCAGCAGTTTGAGGGGACAGGGGGTTCGGGCTTTCTTT	CASSLRGQGVRAFF
TRBV7-9	-	TRBJ2-6	TRBD2	TGTGCCAGCAGCTTAGGGGCTAGCGGTAACCCTGGGGCCAACGTCCTGACTTTC	CASSLGASGNPGANVLTF
TRBV5-8	-	TRBJ1-6	-	TGTGCCAGCAGCTTATTAAGGGGCGAATCCTATAATTCACCCCTCCACTTT	CASSLLRGESYNSPLHF
TRBV19	once	TRBJ1-5	-	TGTGCCAGTAGTATAGTCTCGGCACACATTAATCAGCCCCAGCATTTT	CASSIVSAHINQPQHF
TRBV5-1	-	TRBJ1-6	-	TGCGCCAGCAGCATTGACGGGGAGGGGGGTGTACGAAGATCACCCCTCCACTTT	CASSIDGEGGVRRSPLHF
TRBV15	-	TRBJ1-2	-	TGTGCCACCAGCAGAGATCGGCAGAACTTCTATGGCTACACCTTC	CATSRDRQNFYGYTF
TRBV29-1	-	TRBJ2-3	TRBD1	TGCAGCGTTGACGGGACAGGAGGCACAGATACGCAGTATTTT	CSVDGTGGTDTQYF
TRBV28	-	TRBJ2-5	TRBD1	TGTGCCAGCAGTCCGGGACAGGGGGCTCAAGAGACCCAGTACTTC	CASSPGQGAQETQYF
TRBV6-5	-	TRBJ1-2	-	TGTGCCAGCAGTTTGGGGGGCAACCCCTCCTATGGCTACACCTTC	CASSLGGNPSYGYTF
TRBV2	-	TRBJ2-1	-	TGTGCCAGCAGTGTGCGAGCCGACAATGAGCAGTTCTTC	CASSVRADNEQFF
TRBV28	-	TRBJ1-6	-	TGTGCCAGCAGTCCTTCCCGGGACGTAGACCTTTCACCCCTCCACTTT	CASSPSRDVDLSPLHF
TRBV9	-	TRBJ2-3	-	TGTGCCAGCAGCGTGGCAGCCGTTAGCACAGATACGCAGTATTTT	CASSVAAVSTDTQYF
TRBV4-3	-	TRBJ1-5	-	TGCGCCAGCAGCCAAAGGGGCAGCGAGCCCCAGCATTTT	CASSQRGSEPQHF
TRBV27	-	TRBJ2-1	-	TGTGCCAGCAGTGTGGACTACAGCGGCAATGAGCAGTTCTTC	CASSVDYSGNEQFF
TRBV5-5	once	TRBJ2-7	-	TGTGCCAGCAGCATCGGGACCCGACAGTACAGCCACGAGCAGTACTTC	CASSIGTRQYSHEQYF
TRBV27	few	TRBJ1-5	-	TGTGCCAGCAGTTCCAGGCATGGCAATCAGCCCCAGCATTTT	CASSSRHGNQPQHF
TRBV13	-	TRBJ1-4	-	TGTGCCAGCAGCCGGACAGCAACTAATGAAAAACTGTTTTTT	CASSRTATNEKLFF
TRBV28	-	TRBJ2-7	-	TGTGCCAGCAGTTTACCCCTTAGAGGTAGCTACGAGCAGTACTTC	CASSLPLRGSYEQYF
TRBV6-5	once	TRBJ1-1	-	TGTGCCAGCAGTCCCGACAAGAACACTGAAGCTTTCTTT	CASSPDKNTEAFF
TRBV7-9	-	TRBJ2-7	-	TGTGCCAGCAGTGGGCCACTACGGGCCTACGAGCAGTACTTC	CASSGPLRAYEQYF
TRBV7-8	-	TRBJ1-4	TRBD1	TGTGCCAGCAGCAACACAGGGGAAGGCGAAAAACTGTTTTTT	CASSNTGEGEKLFF
TRBV6-1	-	TRBJ2-4	-	TGTGCCAGCAGTTTCGACAGGCAACACATTCAGTACTTC	CASSFDRQHIQYF
TRBV11-3	once	TRBJ2-7	TRBD1	TGTGCCAGCAGGGGACAGGATGACGAGCAGTACTTC	CASRGQDDEQYF
TRBV19	-	TRBJ2-2	-	TGTGCCAGTAGTAAATCCGGGGAGCTGTTTTTT	CASSKSGELFF
TRBV28	once	TRBJ1-5	-	TGTGCCAGCAGTTTGGGACAAATTGGCCAGCCCCAGCATTTT	CASSLGQIGQPQHF
TRBV2	-	TRBJ1-4	TRBD1	TGTGCCAGCAGGCGGACAGGGCGGTTCGAAAAACTGTTTTTT	CASRRTGRFEKLFF
TRBV27	-	TRBJ1-2	TRBD1	TGTGCCAGCAGTTTAGGATCCGGGACAGGGGGCAGTGGCTACACCTTC	CASSLGSGTGGSGYTF
TRBV7-8	-	TRBJ2-3	-	TGTGCCAGCCGCTGGCGGGGCCAGTCTTACGCGGATACGCAGTATTTT	CASRWRGQSYADTQYF
TRBV28	-	TRBJ1-3	TRBD1	TGTGCCAGCAGCCCAGGGGGGGACTCTGGAAACACCATATATTTT	CASSPGGDSGNTIYF
TRBV10-3	-	TRBJ2-2	TRBD2	TGTGCCATCAGCCCCACTCGGGGGGGGCGGAACACCGGGGAGCTGTTTTTT	CAISPTRGGRNTGELFF
TRBV7-7	-	TRBJ2-1	-	TGTGCCAGCAGCTTAGCTCAGGGTCACAATGAGCAGTTCTTC	CASSLAQGHNEQFF
TRBV18	-	TRBJ2-2	TRBD1	TGTGCCAGCTCAGAGGGACAGGGCTTGGAGCTGTTTTTT	CASSEGQGLELFF
TRBV10-1	-	TRBJ2-3	TRBD2	TGCGCCAGCTCCAAGAGACTAGCGGAAACAGATACGCAGTATTTT	CASSKRLAETDTQYF
TRBV7-2	-	TRBJ1-5	-	TGTGCCAGCAGCCCAGACTACAATCAGCCCCAGCATTTT	CASSPDYNQPQHF
TRBV7-2	-	TRBJ2-3	-	TGTGCCAGCAGCTTAGCGATTACAGATACGCAGTATTTT	CASSLAITDTQYF
TRBV11-2	-	TRBJ2-3	-	TGTGCCAGCAGCGTAAGCGGGAGCACAGATACGCAGTATTTT	CASSVSGSTDTQYF
TRBV6-6	-	TRBJ1-1	-	TGTGCCAGCACCCAAGGCGTACATTCGAACACTGAAGCTTTCTTT	CASTQGVHSNTEAFF
TRBV28	-	TRBJ1-6	-	TGTGCCATCCCGGGGCCCGAGAATTCACCCCTCCACTTT	CAIPGPENSPLHF
TRBV28	-	TRBJ1-5	-	TGTGCCAGCCTCAGGGGCAGGAGCAATCAGCCCCAGCATTTT	CASLRGRSNQPQHF
TRBV6-6	-	TRBJ2-7	-	TGTGCCAGCAGTAGAGGGACGGCGGCCGAGCAGTACTTC	CASSRGTAAEQYF
TRBV29-1	-	TRBJ2-5	TRBD1	TGCAGCGTTGCCGACAGGGGGGCAGAGACCCAGTACTTC	CSVADRGAETQYF
TRBV28	-	TRBJ1-1	-	TGTGCCAGCAAGATATTGGGTTTACCCACTGAAGCTTTCTTT	CASKILGLPTEAFF
TRBV4-1	-	TRBJ1-1	-	TGCGCCAGCAGCCGATCGGACATGATGAACACTGAAGCTTTCTTT	CASSRSDMMNTEAFF
TRBV7-9	-	TRBJ2-1	TRBD1	TGTGCCAGCAGCTTATTCCAGGGGGCCTACAATGAGCAGTTCTTC	CASSLFQGAYNEQFF
TRBV9	few	TRBJ2-3	TRBD1	TGTGCCAGCAGCCCCAGACAGGGGGCGATTACAGATACGCAGTATTTT	CASSPRQGAITDTQYF